One and the same sample provided the 13 T cell receptor beta chains below, sequenced in a study of blood T cell repertoires in COVID-19. Method: immunoSEQ multiplex PCR; TCRdb's copy keeps in-frame clones and lacks some. There are about 290,000 clones in the sample; more than 85% occur only once, and around 4.4% lies in the top ten. Sequenced material: peripheral blood. These receptors were taken from a man between 35 and 55 years old with acute or convalescent COVID-19.

The chain carries TRBV7-2 and TRBJ1-4; no clear D. The CDR3 has 15 residues. With 4 bases removed from V and 8 bases from J, the gap between germline ends came to 17 bases. CDR1 and CDR2 (germline): SGHTA, FQGNSA. The CDR3 region is CASSSRTPGAEKLFF. CDR3 bases: TGTGCCAGCAGCTCAAGGACTCCTGGAGCCGAAAAACTGTTTTTT.

The chain couples TRBV7-3 to TRBJ2-1; 9 positions agree with TRBD2. The germline V gene has CDR1 SGHTA and CDR2 FQGTGA. V shed 3 bases, J shed 12 bases, and the junction held 3 bases outside the gene matches. The CDR3 covers 12 residues. The CDR3: CASSLRGGRQFF. The CDR3 nucleotides are TGTGCCAGCAGCTTGCGGGGGGGCAGGCAGTTCTTC.

This clone was detected only a few times. V and J are TRBV10-3 and TRBJ1-2; D is possibly TRBD1 (5 bases). The germline gives CDR1 ENHRY, CDR2 SYGVKD. The CDR3 contains 16 residues. V was clipped by 8 bases and J by 1 base, with 20 bases between them. This chain's CDR3 is CAIWQRGENLNYGYTF. The CDR3 nucleotides read TGTGCCATCTGGCAGCGGGGGGAAAACCTTAACTATGGCTACACCTTC.

Only a few counts were recorded for this clone. The chain couples TRBV5-4 to TRBJ1-4, with a tentative D call TRBD1 (6 bases). Deletions cut 1 base from V and 8 bases from J, with 15 bases between. The germline V gene has CDR1 SGHNT and CDR2 YYREEE (reference sequence). The CDR3 has 15 amino acids. The CDR3 DNA reads as TGTGCCAGCAGCTTGTTCGGGCGCAGGGGCGAAAAACTGTTTTTT. It translates to CASSLFGRRGEKLFF.

Worth noting for this clone: The same CDR3 also results from other DNA sequences found in this sample. This chain links TRBV27 with TRBJ1-1; the match to TRBD1 covers 9 bases. This CDR3 has 13 amino acids. The germline CDR1 and CDR2 sequences are MNHEY and SMNVEV (reference sequence). V gave up 5 bases and J gave up 5 bases; unmatched junction bases: 3. The CDR3 nucleotides are TGTGCCAGCAGTCGACAGGGGGGAACTGAAGCTTTCTTT. Amino acid sequence: CASSRQGGTEAFF.

This clone occurred once. The CDR3: CASSAGKISSRDRANGYTF. The CDR3 DNA sequence: TGTGCCAGCAGCGCGGGTAAGATCTCATCCCGCGACAGGGCAAACGGCTACACCTTC. The V gene is TRBV9, the J gene TRBJ1-2; 7 nucleotides align to TRBD1. Germline assignment: CDR1 SGDLS and CDR2 YYNGEE. Trimming took 3 bases from V and 8 from J; bases not matched to a gene: 25. The CDR3 is made up of 19 amino acids.

The gene calls are TRBV7-2 and TRBJ1-2; 10 bases map to TRBD1. The CDR3 runs 14 residues. The ends lost 4 bases at V and 4 bases at J; junction bases unmatched: 3. Germline CDR1 and CDR2: SGHTA and FQGNSA. This chain's CDR3 is CASSSRTGGYGYTF. DNA of the CDR3: TGTGCCAGCAGCTCCCGGACAGGGGGCTATGGCTACACCTTC. The whole variable domain, remainder taken from reference TRBV7-2 and TRBJ1-2, is GAGVSQSPSNKVTEKGKDVELRCDPISGHTALYWYRQSLGQGLEFLIYFQGNSAPDKSGLPSDRFSAERTGGSVSTLTIQRTQQEDSAVYLCASSSRTGGYGYTFGSGTRLTVV.

The J gene is TRBJ1-1, the V gene TRBV6-5, with TRBD1 as a possible D gene (5 bases). CDR3 length: 13 amino acids. Trimming pared 0 bases from V and 8 bases from J, leaving 10 bases between. Germline CDR1 is MNHEY and CDR2 is SVGAGI. CDR3 protein: CASSYSVRTEAFF. DNA for the CDR3: TGTGCCAGCAGTTACTCTGTTAGGACAGAAGCTTTCTTT.

The J gene is TRBJ1-5, the V gene TRBV7-2; perhaps TRBD1 as D (5 bases). The CDR3 runs to 14 residues. Germline V lookup: CDR1 SGHTA, CDR2 FQGNSA. V dropped 1 base and J dropped 2 bases, with 6 bases sitting between them. The CDR3 region is CASSLVGGNQPQHF. CDR3 coding DNA: TGTGCCAGCAGCTTAGTAGGGGGCAATCAGCCCCAGCATTTT. The full variable domain, with the rest looked up from reference TRBV7-2 and TRBJ1-5, is GAGVSQSPSNKVTEKGKDVELRCDPISGHTALYWYRQSLGQGLEFLIYFQGNSAPDKSGLPSDRFSAERTGGSVSTLTIQRTQQEDSAVYLCASSLVGGNQPQHFGDGTRLSIL.

V and J are TRBV2 and TRBJ2-3; no definite D call. Germline CDR1 reads SNHLY; CDR2 reads FYNNEI. The CDR3 covers 14 residues. Trimming took off 6 bases at V and 2 bases at J, with 12 bases between the two ends. CDR3 region: CASRPGFSTDTQYF. The CDR3 bases are TGTGCCAGCAGGCCGGGTTTTTCCACAGATACGCAGTATTTT.

The gene calls are TRBV28 and TRBJ2-7; no definite D call. Trimming stripped 4 bases from V and 2 bases from J, with 12 bases between. This CDR3 has 14 amino acids. Germline assignment: CDR1 MDHEN and CDR2 SYDVKM. CDR3 nucleotide sequence: TGTGCCAGCAGTTCCTCGCGGCAGACCTACGAGCAGTACTTC. Residues: CASSSSRQTYEQYF. Variable domain in full (rest from reference TRBV28 and TRBJ2-7): DVKVTQSSRYLVKRTGEKVFLECVQDMDHENMFWYRQDPGLGLRLIYFSYDVKMKEKGDIPEGYSVSREKKERFSLILESASTNQTSMYLCASSSSRQTYEQYFGPGTRLTVT.

The V call is TRBV18, the J call TRBJ1-1; 8 bases align to TRBD1. The CDR3 has 15 residues. Trimming cost V 5 bases and J 2 bases; bases outside gene matches: 7. Germline loops: CDR1 KGHSH, CDR2 LQKENI. The CDR3 nucleotides are TGTGCCAGCTCAGATACGACAGGGGACAACACTGAAGCTTTCTTT. Its translation is CASSDTTGDNTEAFF. Together with reference TRBV18 and TRBJ1-1, the CDR3 gives the full variable domain: NAGVMQNPRHLVRRRGQEARLRCSPMKGHSHVYWYRQLPEEGLKFMVYLQKENIIDESGMPKERFSAEFPKEGPSILRIQQVVRGDSAAYFCASSDTTGDNTEAFFGQGTRLTVV.

The chain recombines TRBV3-1 (or the pseudogene TRBV3-2) with TRBJ1-6; 7 nucleotides align to TRBD1. Germline V gene data show CDR1 as LGHDT and CDR2 as YNNKEL (reference sequence). V trimming: 1 base; J trimming: 6 bases; junction bases outside the gene matches: 3. The CDR3 spans 15 residues. In nucleotides, the CDR3 is TGTGCCAGCAGCCAAGGGGACAGCCGTAATTCACCCCTCCACTTT. Translating gives CASSQGDSRNSPLHF.